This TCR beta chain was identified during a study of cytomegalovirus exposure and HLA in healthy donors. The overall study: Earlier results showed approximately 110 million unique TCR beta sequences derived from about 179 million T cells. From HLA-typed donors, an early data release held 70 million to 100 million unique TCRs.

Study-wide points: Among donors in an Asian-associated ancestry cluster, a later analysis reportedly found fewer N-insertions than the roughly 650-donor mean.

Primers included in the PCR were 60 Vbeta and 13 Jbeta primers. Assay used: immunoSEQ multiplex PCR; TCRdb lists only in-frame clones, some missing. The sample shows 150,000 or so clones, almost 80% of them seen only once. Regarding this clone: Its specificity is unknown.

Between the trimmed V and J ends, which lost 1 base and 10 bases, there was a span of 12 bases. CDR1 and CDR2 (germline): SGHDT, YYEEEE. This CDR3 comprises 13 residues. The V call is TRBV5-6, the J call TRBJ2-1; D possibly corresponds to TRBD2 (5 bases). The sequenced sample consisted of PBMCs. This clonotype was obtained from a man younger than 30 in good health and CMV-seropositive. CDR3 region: CASSLLGAGEQFF. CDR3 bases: TGTGCCAGCAGCTTGTTGGGAGCCGGGGAGCAGTTCTTC. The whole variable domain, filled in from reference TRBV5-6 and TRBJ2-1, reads DAGVTQSPTHLIKTRGQQVTLRCSPKSGHDTVSWYQQALGQGPQFIFQYYEEEERQRGNFPDRFSGHQFPNYSSELNVNALLLGDSALYLCASSLLGAGEQFFGPGTRLTVL.